This T cell receptor beta chain is drawn from a study of blood T cell repertoires in COVID-19. Whole-study context: The study drew acute and convalescent COVID-19 samples from the United States, Italy and Spain. T cells, B-cell-depleted T cells, or PBMCs supplied cDNA or gDNA.

In Seattle, patients joined the study during active infection and were tracked longitudinally. Deletions cut 0 bases from V and 6 bases from J, with 12 bases between. Germline V gene sequence: CDR1 LNHNV, CDR2 YYDKDF (reference sequence). The CDR3 spans 14 residues. Methods used by the authors: Estimation of nucleated cell counts was performed using reference gene primer amplification. The assay was immunoSEQ multiplex PCR, and TCRdb's table has in-frame clones only and misses some. V, J and clone size were drawn from that table, and D and trimming were deduced from the DNA. The sample has around 470,000 clones; roughly nine tenths are singletons.

The TCR comes from a man aged 18 to 35 with COVID-19, enrolled during active disease. Sequenced input: peripheral blood. The chain recombines TRBV15 with TRBJ2-7; no clear D gene. In DNA form, the CDR3 reads TGTGCCACCAGCAGAGATCCGAGAGAAATCGAGCAGTACTTC. It encodes CATSRDPREIEQYF.